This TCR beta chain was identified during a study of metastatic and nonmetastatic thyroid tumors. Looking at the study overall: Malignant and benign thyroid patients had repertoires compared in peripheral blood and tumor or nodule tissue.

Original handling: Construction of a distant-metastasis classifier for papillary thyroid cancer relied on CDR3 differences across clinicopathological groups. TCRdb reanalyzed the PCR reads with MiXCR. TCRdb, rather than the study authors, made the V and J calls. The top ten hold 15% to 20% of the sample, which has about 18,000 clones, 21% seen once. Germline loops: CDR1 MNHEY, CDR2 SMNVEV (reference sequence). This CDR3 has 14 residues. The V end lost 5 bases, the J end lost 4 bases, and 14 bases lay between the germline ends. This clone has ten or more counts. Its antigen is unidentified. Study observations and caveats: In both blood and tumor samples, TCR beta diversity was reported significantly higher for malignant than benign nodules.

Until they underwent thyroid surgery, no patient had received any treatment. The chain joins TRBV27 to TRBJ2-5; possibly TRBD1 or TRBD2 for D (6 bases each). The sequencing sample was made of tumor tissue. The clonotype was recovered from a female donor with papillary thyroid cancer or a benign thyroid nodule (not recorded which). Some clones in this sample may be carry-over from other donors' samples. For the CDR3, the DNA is TGTGCCAGCAGTCCTCCGGGGGCGGTAGAGACCCAGTACTTC. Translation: CASSPPGAVETQYF.